A selection of T cell receptor beta chains follows, all from one sample in a study of T cells in Graves' hyperthyroidism and ophthalmopathy. One entry per CDR3 protein, called by TCRdb with MiXCR from the multiplex PCR reads. The sample has about 610,000 distinct CDR3 sequences; around 16% are singletons. Material: blood. These receptor sequences come from a woman aged 35 to 49 with Graves' ophthalmopathy. CDR3s include the opening cysteine and the closing phenylalanine or tryptophan. Each record gives: CDR3 protein, CDR3 DNA, D gene, V gene, clone size, J gene. A D gene is named only where the DNA matches it firmly. Clone size is given for some rows only: seen once, a few or many times, or a class if the clone is expanded.

CASSLGTSGGHWGSTDTQYF TGTGCCAGCAGCCTCGGGACTAGCGGGGGGCACTGGGGGAGCACAGATACGCAGTATTTT TRBD2 TRBV3-1 many TRBJ2-3
CATSDPQGSNEKLFF TGTGCCACCAGTGACCCACAGGGGAGCAATGAAAAACTGTTTTTT TRBD1 TRBV24-1 . TRBJ1-4
CASSLGSPYEQYF TGTGCCAGCAGTCTGGGCAGTCCCTACGAGCAGTACTTC . TRBV28 few TRBJ2-7
CASSFRQGIYNEQFF TGTGCCAGCAGTTTTAGACAGGGGATTTACAATGAGCAGTTCTTC TRBD1 TRBV28 many TRBJ2-1
CAINSLYGGEGNTIYF TGTGCCATCAATTCACTCTATGGGGGGGAAGGAAACACCATATATTTT . TRBV27 many TRBJ1-3
CASSPTSDSYEQYF TGTGCCAGCAGCCCAACTAGCGATTCATACGAGCAGTACTTC TRBD2 TRBV11-2 many TRBJ2-7
CASRVGQVNTEAFF TGCGCCAGCAGGGTGGGACAGGTGAACACTGAAGCTTTCTTT TRBD1 TRBV10-2 . TRBJ1-1
CASRAGTKDGYTF TGCGCCAGCAGGGCCGGGACAAAAGATGGCTACACCTTC . TRBV5-1 few TRBJ1-2
CSVGGPSVGTDTQYF TGCAGCGTTGGGGGTCCTAGTGTGGGCACAGATACGCAGTATTTT . TRBV29-1 . TRBJ2-3
CASRSSNEQFF TGTGCCAGCAGATCTAGCAATGAGCAGTTCTTC . TRBV6-1 . TRBJ2-1
CASEGGAPGELFF TGTGCCAGCGAGGGGGGGGCCCCCGGGGAGCTGTTTTTT . TRBV2 few TRBJ2-2
CSARSFGIEAFF TGCAGTGCTAGATCTTTTGGGATTGAAGCTTTCTTT . TRBV20-1 . TRBJ1-1
CSVVGQHTGGGGYTF TGCAGCGTTGTCGGGCAACATACAGGGGGCGGGGGCTACACCTTC TRBD1 TRBV29-1 few TRBJ1-2
CASFSGTKEGYTF TGTGCCAGCTTTTCCGGGACCAAGGAGGGCTACACCTTC . TRBV3-1 . TRBJ1-2
CASSEGGRLARNTGELFF TGTGCCAGCAGCGAAGGCGGTCGACTAGCGAGGAACACCGGGGAGCTGTTTTTT TRBD2 TRBV7-9 . TRBJ2-2
CATSDFSRTDTQYF TGTGCCACCAGTGATTTTAGTAGGACAGATACGCAGTATTTT . TRBV24-1 many TRBJ2-3
CASRNGGGGGNEQFF TGTGCCAGCAGAAACGGCGGGGGGGGCGGCAATGAGCAGTTCTTC TRBD2 TRBV2 . TRBJ2-1
CASSKTSGASTDTQYF TGTGCCAGTAGCAAGACTAGCGGGGCTAGCACAGATACGCAGTATTTT TRBD2 TRBV19 few TRBJ2-3
CASSVWSPYYGYTF TGTGCCAGCAGTGTCTGGAGCCCCTACTATGGCTACACCTTC . TRBV2 many TRBJ1-2
CASRVGNGGETQYF TGTGCCAGCAGAGTCGGGAACGGCGGAGAGACCCAGTACTTC . TRBV2 many TRBJ2-5
CSAPRGSQETQYF TGCAGTGCCCCGAGGGGCAGCCAAGAGACCCAGTACTTC . TRBV20-1 . TRBJ2-5
CASSLRQVTGELFF TGTGCCAGCAGTTTAAGACAGGTCACCGGGGAGCTGTTTTTT . TRBV12-3/TRBV12-4 . TRBJ2-2
CATSETGGLTQYF TGTGCCACCAGTGAAACAGGGGGTTTGACCCAGTACTTC TRBD1 TRBV24-1 few TRBJ2-5
CASSLVAEGREQYF TGTGCCAGCAGTTTAGTGGCCGAGGGTCGCGAGCAGTACTTC . TRBV28 few TRBJ2-7
CASSLVSGRGYEQYF TGTGCCAGCAGCTTAGTAAGTGGCAGGGGCTACGAGCAGTACTTC . TRBV7-8 . TRBJ2-7
CASSFLGKGHTEAFF TGTGCCAGCAGTTTTTTAGGGAAAGGACATACTGAAGCTTTCTTT . TRBV28 many TRBJ1-1
CAISESTGGQPQHF TGTGCCATCAGTGAGTCAACAGGGGGTCAGCCCCAGCATTTT TRBD1 TRBV10-3 few TRBJ1-5
CASRRTGGGEKLFF TGTGCCAGCAGAAGGACAGGGGGAGGAGAAAAACTGTTTTTT TRBD1 TRBV2 many TRBJ1-4
CASSPPGGVLETQYF TGTGCCAGTAGCCCACCCGGTGGGGTGCTGGAGACCCAGTACTTC . TRBV19 few TRBJ2-5
CASSEGLSGYTF TGTGCCAGCAGCGAGGGTCTTAGTGGCTACACCTTC . TRBV11-2 . TRBJ1-2
CASSEDGQAYEQYF TGTGCCAGCAGCGAAGACGGACAGGCCTACGAGCAGTACTTC TRBD1 TRBV9 many TRBJ2-7
CASGGGNTIYF TGTGCCAGCGGGGGGGGAAACACCATATATTTT . TRBV2 few TRBJ1-3
CASSEAMVTPLKYGYTF TGTGCCAGCAGTGAAGCCATGGTGACCCCACTCAAATATGGCTACACCTTC . TRBV2 . TRBJ1-2
CASSLSIDRSYGYTF TGTGCCAGCAGCTTAAGTATCGACAGAAGTTATGGCTACACCTTC . TRBV13 many TRBJ1-2
CASSSGTTTYNEQFF TGTGCCAGCAGCTCCGGGACTACGACCTACAATGAGCAGTTCTTC TRBD2 TRBV11-3 many TRBJ2-1
CASSGPGTVHTEAFF TGCGCCAGCAGCGGTCCCGGGACAGTCCACACTGAAGCTTTCTTT TRBD1 TRBV4-1 few TRBJ1-1
CASSYSAGGWNEQFF TGTGCCAGCAGTTACTCAGCGGGGGGATGGAATGAGCAGTTCTTC TRBD2 TRBV6-2/TRBV6-3 . TRBJ2-1
CASSLGAGTDTQYF TGTGCCAGCAGTTTAGGGGCGGGAACAGATACGCAGTATTTT . TRBV12-3/TRBV12-4 many TRBJ2-3
CASILTSGISYEQYF TGTGCCAGCATCTTGACTAGCGGGATTTCTTACGAGCAGTACTTC TRBD2 TRBV11-2 many TRBJ2-7
CASRRENTKAFF TGTGCCAGTAGAAGGGAGAACACTAAAGCTTTCTTT . TRBV19 . TRBJ1-1
CASSKGQGTEAFF TGTGCCAGCAGCAAAGGACAGGGCACTGAAGCTTTCTTT TRBD1 TRBV7-3 many TRBJ1-1
CASRSVRGDQPQHF TGTGCCAGCAGGTCGGTCCGGGGGGACCAGCCCCAGCATTTT . TRBV28 many TRBJ1-5
CASSPSRVASNQPQHF TGTGCCAGCTCACCTAGCAGGGTAGCGAGCAATCAGCCCCAGCATTTT . TRBV18 . TRBJ1-5
CSADRDDYGYTF TGCAGTGCGGACAGGGACGACTATGGCTACACCTTC TRBD1 TRBV20-1 many TRBJ1-2
CASSQGGAFPLEQYF TGTGCCAGCAGCCAGGGCGGGGCTTTCCCCTTGGAGCAGTACTTC . TRBV3-1 . TRBJ2-7
CSALKDPGELFF TGCAGTGCTCTTAAGGATCCCGGGGAGCTGTTTTTT . TRBV20-1 few TRBJ2-2
CASRPGLAGLGSYEQYF TGTGCCAGCCGGCCGGGACTAGCGGGCTTGGGCTCCTACGAGCAGTACTTC TRBD2 TRBV11-2 many TRBJ2-7
CASSNGLARAKNTGELFF TGTGCCAGTAGTAATGGACTAGCGCGAGCAAAAAACACCGGGGAGCTGTTTTTT TRBD2 TRBV19 few TRBJ2-2
CASSGSLRDLSAQYF TGTGCCAGCAGCGGAAGCCTAAGGGATCTTAGCGCGCAGTATTTT . TRBV11-2 many TRBJ2-3
CASIGQGTGELFF TGTGCCAGTATAGGGCAGGGCACCGGGGAGCTGTTTTTT . TRBV19 . TRBJ2-2
CASSKSPGQGQLLNTEAFF TGTGCCAGTAGTAAATCGCCGGGACAGGGTCAACTACTGAACACTGAAGCTTTCTTT TRBD1 TRBV19 . TRBJ1-1
CSARDSGRGQYF TGCAGTGCTAGAGATTCGGGAAGGGGGCAGTACTTC . TRBV20-1 many TRBJ2-7
CSVPGLARRSYEQYF TGCAGCGTCCCTGGACTAGCGAGAAGGTCCTACGAGCAGTACTTC TRBD2 TRBV29-1 . TRBJ2-7
CASTQTSPGTEAFF TGCGCCAGCACCCAGACCAGCCCCGGCACTGAAGCTTTCTTT . TRBV10-2 few TRBJ1-1